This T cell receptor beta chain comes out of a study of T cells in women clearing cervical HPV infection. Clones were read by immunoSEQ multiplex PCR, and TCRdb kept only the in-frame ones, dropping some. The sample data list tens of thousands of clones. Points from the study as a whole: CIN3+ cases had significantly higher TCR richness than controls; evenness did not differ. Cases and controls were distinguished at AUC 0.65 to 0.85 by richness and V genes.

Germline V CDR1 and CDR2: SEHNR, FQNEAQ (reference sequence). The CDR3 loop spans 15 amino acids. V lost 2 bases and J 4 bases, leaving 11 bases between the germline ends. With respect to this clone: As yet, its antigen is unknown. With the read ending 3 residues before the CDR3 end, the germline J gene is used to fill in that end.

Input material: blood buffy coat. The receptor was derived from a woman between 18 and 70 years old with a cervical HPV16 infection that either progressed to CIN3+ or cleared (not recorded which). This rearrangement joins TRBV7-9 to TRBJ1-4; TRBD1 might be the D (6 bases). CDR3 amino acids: CASSLNGQNNEKLFF. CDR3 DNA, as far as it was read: TGTGCCAGCAGCTTAAACGGACAGAATAATGAAAAA. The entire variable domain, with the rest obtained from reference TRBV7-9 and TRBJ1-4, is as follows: DTGVSQNPRHKITKRGQNVTFRCDPISEHNRLYWYRQTLGQGPEFLTYFQNEAQLEKSRLLSDRFSAERPKGSFSTLEIQRTEQGDSAMYLCASSLNGQNNEKLFFGSGTQLSVL.